The rows below give T cell receptor beta chains drawn from one sample of a study of cytomegalovirus exposure and HLA in healthy donors. Produced via immunoSEQ multiplex PCR; TCRdb's table is partial and in-frame only. The repertoire has about 160,000 clones, roughly four fifths of them found once; the top ten carry roughly 4.5%. Input material: PBMCs. Receptor source: a man aged 45-65 years in good health and CMV-seropositive. CDR3s include the opening cysteine and the closing phenylalanine or tryptophan. Fields, in order: J gene, clone size, V gene, D gene, CDR3 protein, CDR3 DNA. A D gene is named only where the DNA matches it firmly. Clone size is not always given. Where it is, it says once, few, many or a class for expanded clones.

>TRBJ2-3|once|TRBV6-6|NA
CASREDIESSTDTQYF
TGTGCCAGCAGAGAGGATATCGAATCTAGCACAGATACGCAGTATTTT
>TRBJ2-7|NA|TRBV28|NA
CASQGTSYEQYF
TGTGCCAGCCAAGGGACATCCTACGAGCAGTACTTC
>TRBJ1-4|NA|TRBV30|NA
CAWSQGFEKLFF
TGTGCCTGGAGTCAGGGATTTGAAAAACTGTTTTTT
>TRBJ2-1|NA|TRBV30|TRBD1
CAWSAGQGSYNEQFF
TGTGCCTGGAGCGCGGGACAGGGCTCCTACAATGAGCAGTTCTTC
>TRBJ1-1|NA|TRBV25-1|NA
CASSDLNTEAFF
TGTGCCAGCAGTGATCTCAACACTGAAGCTTTCTTT
>TRBJ2-5|once|TRBV9|TRBD2
CASSQSGGYQETRYF
TGTGCCAGCAGCCAAAGCGGGGGGTACCAAGAGACCCGGTACTTC
>TRBJ1-2|few|TRBV6-1|TRBD1
CASRPGQGDGYTF
TGTGCCAGCAGGCCGGGACAGGGGGATGGCTACACCTTC
>TRBJ2-6|NA|TRBV28|NA
CASTWGRAGYSGANVLTF
TGTGCCAGCACGTGGGGCAGGGCGGGGTACTCCGGGGCCAACGTCCTGACTTTC
>TRBJ1-6|NA|TRBV5-1|NA
CASSPTSGNNSPLHF
TGCGCCAGCAGCCCTACCTCAGGGAACAATTCACCCCTCCACTTT
>TRBJ2-1|NA|TRBV6-1|NA
CASSQRSEPSEQFF
TGTGCCAGCAGTCAGAGAAGCGAGCCCAGTGAGCAGTTCTTC
>TRBJ2-1|few|TRBV5-6|TRBD1
CASSFPTGGNEQFF
TGTGCCAGCAGCTTTCCGACAGGGGGCAATGAGCAGTTCTTC
>TRBJ1-2|NA|TRBV5-4|NA
CASSFFNRPDGYTF
TGTGCCAGCAGCTTCTTCAACAGGCCAGATGGCTACACCTTC
>TRBJ2-7|NA|TRBV9|NA
CASSAGQNYEQYF
TGTGCCAGCAGCGCCGGACAGAACTACGAGCAGTACTTC
>TRBJ2-2|NA|TRBV6-6|NA
CASRLHYTGELFF
TGTGCCAGCAGACTACATTATACCGGGGAGCTGTTTTTT
>TRBJ1-1|NA|TRBV19|NA
CASSKGQRNTEAFF
TGTGCCAGTAGTAAAGGACAGAGGAACACTGAAGCTTTCTTT
>TRBJ2-6|NA|TRBV5-4|NA
CASSLGHLSGANVLTF
TGTGCCAGCAGCTTGGGGCACCTCTCTGGGGCCAACGTCCTGACTTTC
>TRBJ2-7|few|TRBV29-1|NA
CSVEDNNPPYEQYF
TGCAGCGTTGAAGACAACAACCCCCCCTACGAGCAGTACTTC
>TRBJ2-3|NA|TRBV2|TRBD1
CASSEARGRTDTQYF
TGTGCCAGCAGTGAAGCCAGGGGGCGGACAGATACGCAGTATTTT
>TRBJ2-1|once|TRBV15|TRBD2
CATSRDHSGGVQWPEFF
TGTGCCACCAGCAGAGATCATAGCGGGGGGGTCCAGTGGCCCGAGTTCTTC
>TRBJ2-2|NA|TRBV7-9|NA
CASSSVRNTGELFF
TGTGCCAGCAGCTCGGTCCGGAACACCGGGGAGCTGTTTTTT
>TRBJ2-5|NA|TRBV7-3|TRBD1
CASSRGQGETQYF
TGTGCCAGCAGCCGCGGACAGGGAGAGACCCAGTACTTC
>TRBJ2-2|NA|TRBV10-1|NA
CASSPNTGELFF
TGCGCCAGCAGCCCCAATACCGGGGAGCTGTTTTTT
>TRBJ2-5|once|TRBV29-1|TRBD2
CSVRGLGETQYF
TGCAGCGTTCGGGGACTAGGAGAGACCCAGTACTTC
>TRBJ2-7|NA|TRBV10-2|TRBD1
CASSESFTGTGTPYEQYF
TGCGCCAGCAGTGAGTCCTTCACCGGGACAGGGACCCCTTACGAGCAGTACTTC
>TRBJ2-1|once|TRBV5-5|TRBD2
CASSTGTSVEQFF
TGTGCCAGCAGCACCGGGACTAGCGTAGAGCAGTTCTTC
>TRBJ1-3|NA|TRBV5-5|TRBD1
CASSVDRPFSGNTIYF
TGTGCCAGCAGTGTGGACAGGCCCTTCTCTGGAAACACCATATATTTT
>TRBJ2-5|once|TRBV7-6|TRBD2
CASSLNPQTSGSWQETQYF
TGTGCCAGCAGCTTAAACCCCCAAACTAGCGGGAGTTGGCAAGAGACCCAGTACTTC
>TRBJ1-5|NA|TRBV6-5|TRBD1
CASGGGQGSNQPQHF
TGTGCCAGCGGCGGGGGACAGGGGAGCAATCAGCCCCAGCATTTT
>TRBJ2-3|once|TRBV21-1|NA
CASSRADTQYF
TGTGCCAGCAGCAGGGCGGATACGCAGTATTTT
>TRBJ1-2|NA|TRBV13|TRBD1
CASSRPPGQTLNYGYTF
TGTGCCAGCAGCCGACCACCGGGACAGACACTTAACTATGGCTACACCTTC
>TRBJ2-7|NA|TRBV7-9|TRBD2
CASSPSGRASEQYF
TGTGCCAGCAGCCCAAGCGGGAGGGCGAGCGAGCAGTACTTC
>TRBJ2-3|NA|TRBV28|TRBD2
CASPPGLAGGQDTQYF
TGTGCCAGCCCTCCGGGACTAGCGGGGGGGCAAGATACGCAGTATTTT
>TRBJ2-2|few|TRBV29-1|TRBD1
CSVAGTGSGELFF
TGCAGCGTTGCCGGGACAGGGTCCGGGGAGCTGTTTTTT
>TRBJ2-1|NA|TRBV7-9|TRBD2
CASSSTSGKNNEQFF
TGTGCCAGCAGCTCCACTAGCGGGAAAAACAATGAGCAGTTCTTC
>TRBJ2-3|NA|TRBV5-1|TRBD2
CASKASGSRTDTQYF
TGCGCCAGCAAAGCTAGCGGGAGTAGGACAGATACGCAGTATTTT
>TRBJ1-1|NA|TRBV30|TRBD1
CAWSHRGDTEAFF
TGTGCCTGGAGTCACAGGGGAGACACTGAAGCTTTCTTT
>TRBJ1-1|few|TRBV6-1|TRBD1
CASSALTGGTTEAFF
TGTGCCAGCAGCGCACTCACAGGGGGTACCACTGAAGCTTTCTTT
>TRBJ1-1|NA|TRBV4-1|TRBD1
CASSLPGQGTEAFF
TGCGCCAGCAGCCTTCCCGGACAGGGCACTGAAGCTTTCTTT
>TRBJ1-1|NA|TRBV19|NA
CASSNRQPRWTEAFF
TGTGCCAGTAGTAACAGACAGCCCCGGTGGACTGAAGCTTTCTTT
>TRBJ2-2|few|TRBV5-1|TRBD1
CASSPQGALNTGELFF
TGCGCCAGCAGCCCACAGGGGGCGCTGAACACCGGGGAGCTGTTTTTT
>TRBJ1-1|NA|TRBV5-1|NA
CASSLLGTGMNTEAFF
TGCGCCAGCAGCCTCCTTGGAACAGGGATGAACACTGAAGCTTTCTTT
>TRBJ2-1|NA|TRBV2|TRBD2
CASSEGLATYNEQFF
TGTGCCAGCAGTGAGGGACTAGCGACATACAATGAGCAGTTCTTC
>TRBJ1-3|NA|TRBV9|NA
CASSVDFYSGNTIYF
TGTGCCAGCAGCGTAGATTTCTATTCCGGAAACACCATATATTTT
>TRBJ2-1|NA|TRBV28|NA
CASRGRTGSYNEQFF
TGTGCCAGCAGGGGTAGGACTGGATCCTACAATGAGCAGTTCTTC
>TRBJ1-2|NA|TRBV5-4|TRBD1
CASSLEGQGHYGYTF
TGTGCCAGCAGCTTGGAGGGACAGGGGCACTATGGCTACACCTTC
>TRBJ2-2|NA|TRBV6-1|TRBD2
CASSPSGSVSGELFF
TGTGCCAGCAGCCCTAGCGGGAGTGTGTCCGGGGAGCTGTTTTTT
>TRBJ2-7|NA|TRBV28|NA
CASLTGPQYF
TGTGCCAGCTTGACAGGCCCGCAGTACTTC
>TRBJ1-5|few|TRBV2|NA
CASGFGGQSNQPQHF
TGTGCCAGCGGGTTCGGGGGTCAAAGCAATCAGCCCCAGCATTTT
>TRBJ1-4|NA|TRBV27|NA
CASSFQGSEKLFF
TGTGCCAGCAGTTTCCAGGGTAGTGAAAAACTGTTTTTT
>TRBJ2-1|NA|TRBV6-6|NA
CATSGGYPNEQFF
TGTGCCACCAGTGGAGGGTACCCCAATGAGCAGTTCTTC
>TRBJ1-2|NA|TRBV5-1|NA
CASSLARGYEGYTF
TGCGCCAGCAGCTTGGCCCGGGGTTATGAGGGCTACACCTTC
>TRBJ2-5|NA|TRBV5-4|NA
CASTPLANQETQYF
TGTGCCAGCACCCCCCTAGCGAACCAAGAGACCCAGTACTTC
>TRBJ1-4|NA|TRBV4-2|NA
CASSQDSGSGEKLFF
TGTGCCAGCAGCCAAGATTCGGGGTCCGGGGAAAAACTGTTTTTT
>TRBJ2-1|NA|TRBV19|TRBD2
CASSIISGRGNEQFF
TGTGCCAGTAGTATTATCAGCGGGAGAGGCAATGAGCAGTTCTTC
>TRBJ1-3|once|TRBV11-2|TRBD1
CASRSPGQVGNTIYF
TGTGCCAGCAGGTCGCCGGGACAGGTGGGAAACACCATATATTTT
>TRBJ2-3|few|TRBV6-1|TRBD1
CASSDGDSLDTQYF
TGTGCCAGCAGTGACGGGGACAGCCTAGATACGCAGTATTTT
>TRBJ2-1|NA|TRBV21-1|NA
CASSKAETHNFGEQFF
TGTGCCAGCAGCAAAGCTGAGACTCATAATTTCGGTGAGCAGTTCTTC
>TRBJ2-1|few|TRBV15|TRBD2
CATSRNPATSGGNEQFF
TGTGCCACCAGCAGAAATCCGGCGACTAGCGGGGGCAATGAGCAGTTCTTC
>TRBJ1-1|few|TRBV4-3|TRBD1
CASSPYPGQGTEAFF
TGCGCCAGCAGCCCCTACCCGGGACAGGGCACTGAAGCTTTCTTT